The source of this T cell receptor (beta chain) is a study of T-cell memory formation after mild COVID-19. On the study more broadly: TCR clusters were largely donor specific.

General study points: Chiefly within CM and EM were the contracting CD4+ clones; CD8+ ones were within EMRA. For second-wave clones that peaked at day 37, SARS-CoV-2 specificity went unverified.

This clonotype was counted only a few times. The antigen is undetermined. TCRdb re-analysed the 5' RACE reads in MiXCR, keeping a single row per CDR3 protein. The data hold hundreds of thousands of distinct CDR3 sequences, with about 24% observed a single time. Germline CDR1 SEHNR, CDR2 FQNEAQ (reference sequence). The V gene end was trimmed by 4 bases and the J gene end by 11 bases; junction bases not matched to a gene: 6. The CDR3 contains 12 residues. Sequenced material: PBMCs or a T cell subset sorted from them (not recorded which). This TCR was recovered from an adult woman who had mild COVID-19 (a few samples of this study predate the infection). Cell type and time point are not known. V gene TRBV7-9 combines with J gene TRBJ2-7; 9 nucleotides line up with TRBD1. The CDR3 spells CASSWEGTGKYF. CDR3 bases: TGTGCCAGCAGCTGGGAAGGGACAGGGAAGTACTTC. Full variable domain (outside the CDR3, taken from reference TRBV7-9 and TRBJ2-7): DTGVSQNPRHKITKRGQNVTFRCDPISEHNRLYWYRQTLGQGPEFLTYFQNEAQLEKSRLLSDRFSAERPKGSFSTLEIQRTEQGDSAMYLCASSWEGTGKYFGPGTRLTVT.